This T cell receptor (beta chain) emerged from a study of blood T cell repertoires in COVID-19. Study at large: Samples of COVID-19 (acute and convalescent) were obtained from the United States, Italy and Spain. Sample material is recorded as cDNA or gDNA derived from T cells, B-cell-depleted T cells, or PBMCs.

The CDR3 has 11 residues. CDR1 and CDR2 from the germline V gene are SNHLY and FYNNEI. V shed 4 bases and J shed 14 bases, with 11 bases lying between them. Original analysis: The assay estimated nucleated cells by amplifying reference gene primers. Method: immunoSEQ multiplex PCR; TCRdb's copy keeps in-frame clones and lacks some. The DNA was the basis for D and trimming; V, J and clone size are from that table. This table holds 65,000 to 80,000 clones, around 80% found once. Material: peripheral blood. The source of this sequence is a human donor in a cohort sampled during active COVID-19. V and J are TRBV2 and TRBJ1-4, with a possible D match to TRBD1 (5 bases). The CDR3: CASSGSGGLFF. In DNA form, the CDR3 reads TGTGCCAGCAGTGGAAGTGGGGGGCTGTTTTTT.